Listed below are T cell receptor beta chains from one sample, sequenced in a study of T cell responses to AZD1222 COVID-19 vaccine. Only in-frame clones appear in the TCRdb table, and some are missing; sequencing was by immunoSEQ multiplex PCR. The sample has fewer than 120,000 clones; about nine tenths are singletons. The sample here was peripheral blood, taken on day 0 of AZD1222 vaccination. Source of these receptors: an adult in good health. Each CDR3 is given with its conserved first and last residue. D genes are given only for firm matches. Only some rows state a clone size, as once, few, many or a class for expanded clones.

TRBJ1-2	NA	once	TRBV19	13	CASSMVTLYGYTF	TGTGCCAGTAGTATGGTCACCCTCTATGGCTACACCTTC
TRBJ1-2	NA	few	TRBV27	15	CASSITLTDNYGYTF	TGTGCCAGCAGTATAACCCTGACAGATAACTATGGCTACACCTTC
TRBJ1-1	TRBD1	NA	TRBV30	17	CAWSVRRGRNANTEAFF	TGTGCCTGGAGTGTACGGAGGGGGCGAAACGCGAACACTGAAGCTTTCTTT
TRBJ2-3	NA	NA	TRBV3-1/TRBV3-2	16	CASSQARELSTDTQYF	TGTGCCAGCAGCCAAGCCCGGGAACTTAGCACAGATACGCAGTATTTT
TRBJ2-7	NA	NA	TRBV6-5	13	CASSWGSSYEQYF	TGTGCCAGCAGCTGGGGTTCCTCCTACGAGCAGTACTTC
TRBJ2-1	TRBD2	NA	TRBV5-4	16	CASSWERGGSYNEQFF	TGTGCCAGCAGCTGGGAGCGGGGTGGATCCTACAATGAGCAGTTCTTC
TRBJ1-1	TRBD1	once	TRBV3-1/TRBV3-2	17	CASSKQGARWLVTEAFF	TGTGCCAGCAGCAAACAGGGGGCTCGATGGTTGGTCACTGAAGCTTTCTTT
TRBJ1-4	NA	NA	TRBV6-1	13	CASSEVGTEKLFF	TGTGCCAGCAGTGAAGTAGGTACTGAAAAACTGTTTTTT
TRBJ1-2	NA	NA	TRBV5-4	12	CASSSENYGYTF	TGTGCCAGCAGTTCGGAGAACTATGGCTACACCTTC
TRBJ1-6	NA	NA	TRBV7-9	16	CASSSRSSPYNSPLHF	TGTGCCAGCAGCTCCCGGTCCAGTCCCTATAATTCACCCCTCCACTTT
TRBJ2-3	NA	once	TRBV7-9	15	CASGGVRSRREGQYF	TGTGCCAGCGGTGGAGTCCGGTCGCGACGAGAGGGGCAGTATTTT
TRBJ1-2	NA	NA	TRBV4-1	13	CASSQKTGYGYTF	TGCGCCAGCAGCCAGAAGACCGGCTATGGCTACACCTTC
TRBJ2-4	NA	NA	TRBV28	15	CASSLTPGTALAQYF	TGTGCCAGCAGTTTAACTCCCGGGACCGCCCTCGCTCAGTACTTC
TRBJ1-1	NA	NA	TRBV7-9	14	CASSLGGMNTEAFF	TGTGCCAGCAGCCTGGGGGGTATGAACACTGAAGCTTTCTTT
TRBJ2-2	TRBD2	NA	TRBV29-1	17	CSVDLVLAGGNTGELFF	TGCAGCGTTGATCTGGTACTAGCGGGGGGGAACACCGGGGAGCTGTTTTTT
TRBJ1-4	TRBD1	NA	TRBV3-1/TRBV3-2	15	CASGRTGATNEKLFF	TGTGCCAGCGGCCGAACAGGGGCCACTAATGAAAAACTGTTTTTT
TRBJ2-5	TRBD2	NA	TRBV29-1	12	CSVDRMGGAQYF	TGCAGCGTTGACAGGATGGGAGGGGCCCAGTACTTC
TRBJ2-6	NA	NA	TRBV3-1/TRBV3-2	16	CASSRSWGSGANVLTF	TGTGCCAGCAGCCGCAGCTGGGGATCTGGGGCCAACGTCCTGACTTTC
TRBJ2-7	NA	NA	TRBV21-1	17	CASSTPGLAGEGYEQYF	TGTGCCAGCAGCACCCCGGGACTAGCGGGGGAGGGTTACGAGCAGTACTTC
TRBJ1-1	NA	NA	TRBV7-9	12	CASRSTGNEAFF	TGTGCCAGCAGATCCACAGGGAATGAAGCTTTCTTT
TRBJ2-3	TRBD1	NA	TRBV4-1	17	CASSQVRGLSGADTQYF	TGCGCCAGCAGCCAAGTTAGGGGGCTGAGCGGCGCAGATACGCAGTATTTT
TRBJ1-2	NA	NA	TRBV28	13	CASSLLDGYGYTF	TGTGCCAGCAGTTTATTGGATGGTTATGGCTACACCTTC
TRBJ1-1	NA	few	TRBV11-3	16	CASSLSLQGRGTEAFF	TGTGCCAGCAGCTTAAGCCTCCAGGGGAGAGGCACTGAAGCTTTCTTT
TRBJ1-3	NA	NA	TRBV11-2	15	CASSLVAGSGNTIYF	TGTGCCAGCAGCTTAGTGGCGGGGTCTGGAAACACCATATATTTT
TRBJ2-1	NA	NA	TRBV19	13	CASSNHAYNEQFF	TGTGCCAGTAGTAACCACGCATACAATGAGCAGTTCTTC
TRBJ2-2	TRBD2	NA	TRBV5-4	16	CASSFGLAVNTGELFF	TGTGCCAGCAGCTTTGGACTAGCCGTGAACACCGGGGAGCTGTTTTTT
TRBJ1-4	TRBD1	NA	TRBV6-5	14	CASRGTGVNEKLFF	TGTGCCAGCAGGGGGACAGGGGTAAATGAAAAACTGTTTTTT
TRBJ2-7	NA	NA	TRBV7-9	12	CASSLDWREQYF	TGTGCCAGCAGCTTAGATTGGCGCGAGCAGTACTTC
TRBJ2-5	TRBD1	once	TRBV11-1	14	CASSPDRVRETQYF	TGTGCCAGCAGCCCGGACAGGGTGCGGGAGACCCAGTACTTC
TRBJ2-3	TRBD2	NA	TRBV12-5	15	CASGFMTSGTDTQYF	TGTGCTAGTGGTTTTATGACTAGCGGCACAGATACGCAGTATTTT
TRBJ1-3	NA	NA	TRBV5-1	14	CASSYTPSGNTIYF	TGCGCCAGCAGCTACACTCCTTCTGGAAACACCATATATTTT
TRBJ2-1	TRBD1	NA	TRBV4-2	18	CASSQDSRRRTGHNEQFF	TGTGCCAGCAGCCAAGATTCGAGGAGGAGGACAGGGCACAATGAGCAGTTCTTC
TRBJ1-3	NA	once	TRBV3-1/TRBV3-2	14	CASSQGSPGNTIYF	TGTGCCAGCAGCCAAGGGTCACCAGGAAACACCATATATTTT
TRBJ2-3	TRBD2	NA	TRBV6-5	15	CASSYRAGGTDTQYF	TGTGCCAGCAGTTACAGAGCGGGGGGCACAGATACGCAGTATTTT
TRBJ1-5	TRBD1	NA	TRBV7-2	15	CASSLNRGSNQPQHF	TGTGCCAGCAGCTTAAACAGGGGGAGCAATCAGCCCCAGCATTTT
TRBJ2-7	NA	once	TRBV12-3/TRBV12-4	13	CASSFGSSYEQYF	TGTGCCAGCAGTTTCGGCAGTTCCTACGAGCAGTACTTC
TRBJ1-2	NA	once	TRBV28	15	CASSSRTGTDYGYTF	TGTGCCAGCAGTTCCAGAACCGGGACGGACTATGGCTACACCTTC
TRBJ1-1	NA	NA	TRBV4-1	15	CASSQDFGRVTEAFF	TGCGCCAGCAGCCAAGATTTCGGCAGGGTCACTGAAGCTTTCTTT
TRBJ1-1	TRBD1	NA	TRBV10-2	16	CASTSTGQGKRTEAFF	TGCGCCAGCACTAGTACGGGACAGGGGAAAAGAACTGAAGCTTTCTTT
TRBJ2-7	TRBD2	NA	TRBV2	17	CASSEASGLADLYEQYF	TGTGCCAGCAGTGAAGCCTCAGGACTAGCGGACCTCTACGAGCAGTACTTC
TRBJ1-4	NA	NA	TRBV10-2	14	CASRSGRTNEKLFF	TGCGCCAGCAGGAGTGGGAGGACTAATGAAAAACTGTTTTTT
TRBJ1-2	TRBD1	NA	TRBV6-5	15	CASSLDRTGRNGYTF	TGTGCCAGCAGCCTCGACCGGACAGGGAGGAATGGCTACACCTTC
TRBJ1-5	NA	NA	TRBV28	15	CASSSSGTGNQPQHF	NA
TRBJ1-1	TRBD1	NA	TRBV19	13	CASSGQGGTEAFF	TGTGCCAGTAGTGGACAGGGGGGCACTGAAGCTTTCTTT
TRBJ2-7	TRBD2	NA	TRBV11-3	15	CASSLERGGSYEQYF	TGTGCCAGCAGCTTAGAACGGGGGGGCTCCTACGAGCAGTACTTC
TRBJ2-3	TRBD2	NA	TRBV28	17	CASSFSGRHPSTDTQYF	TGTGCCAGCAGTTTCTCCGGGAGGCATCCTAGCACAGATACGCAGTATTTT
TRBJ2-2	TRBD1	once	TRBV2	15	CASSVNRGPTGELFF	TGTGCCAGCAGTGTTAACAGGGGGCCCACCGGGGAGCTGTTTTTT
TRBJ1-2	TRBD1	NA	TRBV3-1/TRBV3-2	16	CASSPGQGAAGYGYTF	TGTGCCAGCAGCCCGGGACAGGGGGCGGCCGGCTATGGCTACACCTTC
TRBJ1-1	NA	NA	TRBV27	18	CASRFEGPILRRDTEAFF	TGTGCCAGCAGGTTTGAGGGTCCGATATTGAGGCGGGACACTGAAGCTTTCTTT
TRBJ2-7	TRBD2	NA	TRBV7-3	13	CASSPSGVTKQYF	TGTGCCAGCAGCCCAAGCGGGGTTACCAAGCAGTACTTC
TRBJ2-3	NA	NA	TRBV7-8	12	CASRLQGHTQYF	TGTGCCAGCAGGTTACAGGGTCATACGCAGTATTTT
TRBJ1-5	NA	NA	TRBV5-1	14	CASSLEGRDQPQHF	TGCGCCAGCAGCTTGGAAGGGAGAGATCAGCCCCAGCATTTT
TRBJ2-5	NA	NA	TRBV7-7	15	CASSLARTPQGTQYF	TGTGCCAGCAGCTTAGCGCGAACTCCCCAAGGGACCCAGTACTTC
TRBJ2-7	TRBD1	NA	TRBV5-4	14	CASSSDRDSYEQYF	TGTGCCAGCAGCTCGGACCGGGACAGTTACGAGCAGTACTTC
TRBJ1-5	NA	NA	TRBV5-1	15	CASSLGGYSNQPQHF	TGCGCCAGCAGCTTGGGGGGTTATAGCAATCAGCCCCAGCATTTT